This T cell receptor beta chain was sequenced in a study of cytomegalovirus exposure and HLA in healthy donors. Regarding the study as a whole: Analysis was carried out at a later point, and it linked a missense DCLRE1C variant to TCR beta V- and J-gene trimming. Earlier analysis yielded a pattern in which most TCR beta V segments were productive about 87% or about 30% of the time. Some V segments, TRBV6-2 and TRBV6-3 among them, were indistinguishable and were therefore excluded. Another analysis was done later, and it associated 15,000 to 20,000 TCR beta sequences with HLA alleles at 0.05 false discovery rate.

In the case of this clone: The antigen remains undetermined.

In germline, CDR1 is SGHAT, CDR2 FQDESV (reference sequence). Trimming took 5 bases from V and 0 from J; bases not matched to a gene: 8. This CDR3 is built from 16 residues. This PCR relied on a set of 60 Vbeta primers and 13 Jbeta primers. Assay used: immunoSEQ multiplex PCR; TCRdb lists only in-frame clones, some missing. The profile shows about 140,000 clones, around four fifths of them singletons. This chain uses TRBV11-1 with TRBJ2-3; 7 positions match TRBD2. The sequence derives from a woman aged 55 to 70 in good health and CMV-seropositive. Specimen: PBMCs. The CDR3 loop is CASSLSGGASTDTQYF. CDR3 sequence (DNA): TGTGCCAGCAGCCTTTCGGGGGGAGCGAGCACAGATACGCAGTATTTT. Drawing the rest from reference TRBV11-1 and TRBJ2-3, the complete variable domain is EAEVAQSPRYKITEKSQAVAFWCDPISGHATLYWYRQILGQGPELLVQFQDESVVDDSQLPKDRFSAERLKGVDSTLKIQPAELGDSAMYLCASSLSGGASTDTQYFGPGTRLTVL.